This T cell receptor beta chain originates from a study of a mutant IDH1 vaccine in newly diagnosed glioma. Study details: Either 4-6 weeks after radiotherapy alone or alongside temozolomide, vaccination was begun. Every participant had undergone radiotherapy, temozolomide, or both before, and most underwent both. V12 came at week 35, V13 at week 47. Treatment recipients were roughly 62% male and approximately 40% female, and their mean age was 40.4 years.

Produced via immunoSEQ multiplex PCR; TCRdb's table is partial and in-frame only. The profile shows about 68,000 clones, 84% of them singletons. The time point denotes: week 35, safety follow-up. One vaccine dose held 300 ug of mutant IDH1 20-mer peptide and came with topical imiquimod. This clone was counted once. The antigen is undetermined. The material was PBMCs, obtained from a glioma patient whose treatment included an IDH1 peptide vaccine. The source is a man in his late teens or twenties with glioma.

Here the CDR3 DNA reads TGTGCCAGCAGGGGGGCTGGGACGGGGGGGACCCAGTACTTC. This encodes CASRGAGTGGTQYF. V usage is TRBV11-1 and J usage is TRBJ2-5, with D possibly being TRBD2 (7 bases). V lost 6 bases to trimming and J lost 7 bases, with 18 bases between them. There are 14 residues in the CDR3. Germline CDR1 reads SGHAT; CDR2 reads FQDESV (reference sequence).